Listed below are T cell receptor beta chains from one sample, sequenced in a study of blood T cell repertoires in COVID-19. Repertoires were generated with immunoSEQ multiplex PCR, while TCRdb's copy carries only in-frame clones and drops some. The sample contains about 160,000 clones, about 80% of which appear only once. Specimen: peripheral blood. Every receptor here comes from a man aged 60 to 69 with acute or convalescent COVID-19. CDR3s include the opening cysteine and the closing phenylalanine or tryptophan. A D gene is named only where the DNA matches it firmly. Rows give clone size only sometimes, using once, few, many, or a class for an expanded clone.

TRBJ2-7 | NA | NA | TRBV2 | TGTGCCAGCATGAGGGTCGGCGAGCAGTACTTC | CASMRVGEQYF
TRBJ1-5 | once | NA | TRBV6-5 | TGTGCCAGCAGCCCCAGGGAATATAGCAATCAGCCCCAGCATTTT | CASSPREYSNQPQHF
TRBJ1-5 | NA | NA | TRBV21-1 | TGTGCCAGCAGCAAAGCCCGGACAGGGGAACTCAATCAGCCCCAGCATTTT | CASSKARTGELNQPQHF
TRBJ2-1 | NA | NA | TRBV11-2 | TGTGCCAGCAGCTTAAACGGGGTCCTCGGGAATGAGCAGTTCTTC | CASSLNGVLGNEQFF
TRBJ2-5 | NA | TRBD2 | TRBV11-2 | TGTGCCAGCAGCCTCATTAGCGGGGGGGCCGGCGAGACCCAGTACTTC | CASSLISGGAGETQYF
TRBJ2-3 | NA | NA | TRBV9 | TGTGCCAGCAGCGTAGGTTCCCCGGGGTCTCAAAGGGCAGATACGCAGTATTTT | CASSVGSPGSQRADTQYF
TRBJ1-2 | once | TRBD1 | TRBV7-2 | TGTGCCAGCAGCTTAGGGGGACAGGGAAGGAACTATGGCTACACCTTC | CASSLGGQGRNYGYTF
TRBJ2-7 | once | TRBD2 | TRBV7-9 | TGTGCCAGCAGCCCTTGGACTAGCGGGGGGCTTATTTCCTACGAGCAGTACTTC | CASSPWTSGGLISYEQYF
TRBJ2-2 | NA | NA | TRBV9 | TGTGCCAGCAGCGTAGTAACACAGTCCGGGGAGCTGTTTTTT | CASSVVTQSGELFF
TRBJ2-7 | NA | TRBD1 | TRBV30 | TGTGCCTGGAGGCCTCGGGACAGGGGCTTGATGGGATACGAGCAGTACTTC | CAWRPRDRGLMGYEQYF
TRBJ1-1 | NA | TRBD1 | TRBV30 | TGTGCCTGGAGGGACAGGGGAGTTAACACTGAAGCTTTCTTT | CAWRDRGVNTEAFF
TRBJ2-5 | few | NA | TRBV4-1 | TGCGCCAGCAGCCAAGTTGTCCCGGGAGAGACCCAGTACTTC | CASSQVVPGETQYF